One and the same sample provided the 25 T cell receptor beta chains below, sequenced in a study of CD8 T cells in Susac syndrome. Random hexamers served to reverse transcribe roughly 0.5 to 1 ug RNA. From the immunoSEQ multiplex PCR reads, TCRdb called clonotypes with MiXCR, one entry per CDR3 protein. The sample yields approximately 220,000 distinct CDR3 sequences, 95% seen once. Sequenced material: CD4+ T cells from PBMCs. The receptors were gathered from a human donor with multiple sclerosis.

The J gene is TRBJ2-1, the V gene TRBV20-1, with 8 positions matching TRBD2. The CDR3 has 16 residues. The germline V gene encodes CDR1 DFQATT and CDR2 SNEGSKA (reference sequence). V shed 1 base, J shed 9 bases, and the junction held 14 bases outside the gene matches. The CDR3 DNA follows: TGCAGTGCTAGAGGTCGGGAGGGCGGGGGGCTGACTGAGCAGTTCTTC. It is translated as CSARGREGGGLTEQFF.

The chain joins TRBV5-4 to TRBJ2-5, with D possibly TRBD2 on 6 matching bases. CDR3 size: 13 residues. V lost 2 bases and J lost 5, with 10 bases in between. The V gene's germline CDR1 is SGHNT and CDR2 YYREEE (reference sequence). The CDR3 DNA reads TGTGCCAGCAGCTTCCCCGCGGGGGAGACCCAGTACTTC. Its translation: CASSFPAGETQYF.

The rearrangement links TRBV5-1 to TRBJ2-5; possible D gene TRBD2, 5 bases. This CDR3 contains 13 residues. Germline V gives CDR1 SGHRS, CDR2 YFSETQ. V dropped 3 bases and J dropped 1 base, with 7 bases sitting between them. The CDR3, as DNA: TGCGCCAGCAGCTCGGCGGGCCAAGAGACCCAGTACTTC. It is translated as CASSSAGQETQYF.

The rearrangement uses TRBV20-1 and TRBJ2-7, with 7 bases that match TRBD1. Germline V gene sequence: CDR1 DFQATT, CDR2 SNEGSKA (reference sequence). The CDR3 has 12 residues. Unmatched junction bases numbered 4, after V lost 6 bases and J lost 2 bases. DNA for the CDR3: TGCAGTGCGTTCCAGGGGGCCTACGAGCAGTACTTC. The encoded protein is CSAFQGAYEQYF.

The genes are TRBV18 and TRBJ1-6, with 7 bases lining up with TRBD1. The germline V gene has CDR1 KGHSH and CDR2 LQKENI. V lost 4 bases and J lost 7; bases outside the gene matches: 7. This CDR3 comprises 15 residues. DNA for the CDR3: TGTGCCAGCTCACTACAGGGGACTGAGAATTCACCCCTCCACTTT. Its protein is CASSLQGTENSPLHF. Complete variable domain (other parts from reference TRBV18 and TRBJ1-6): NAGVMQNPRHLVRRRGQEARLRCSPMKGHSHVYWYRQLPEEGLKFMVYLQKENIIDESGMPKERFSAEFPKEGPSILRIQQVVRGDSAAYFCASSLQGTENSPLHFGNGTRLTVT.

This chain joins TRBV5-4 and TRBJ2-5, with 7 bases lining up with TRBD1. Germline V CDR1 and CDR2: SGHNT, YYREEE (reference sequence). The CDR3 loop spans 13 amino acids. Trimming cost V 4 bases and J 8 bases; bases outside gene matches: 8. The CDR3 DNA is TGTGCCAGCAGCCCGCCACAGGGGCAAACCCAGTACTTC. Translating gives CASSPPQGQTQYF.

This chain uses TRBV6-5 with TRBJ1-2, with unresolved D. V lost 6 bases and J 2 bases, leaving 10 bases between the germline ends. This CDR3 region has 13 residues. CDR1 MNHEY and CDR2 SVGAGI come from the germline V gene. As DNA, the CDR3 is TGTGCCAGCAGCACCCCGGGCAACTATGGCTACACCTTC. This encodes CASSTPGNYGYTF.

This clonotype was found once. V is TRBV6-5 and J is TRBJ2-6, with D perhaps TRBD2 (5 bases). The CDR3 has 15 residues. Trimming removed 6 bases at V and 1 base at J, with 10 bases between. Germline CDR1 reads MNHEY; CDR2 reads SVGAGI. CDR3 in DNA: TGTGCCAGCAGCCGCGAGGGATCTGGGGCCAACGTCCTGACTTTC. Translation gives CASSREGSGANVLTF.

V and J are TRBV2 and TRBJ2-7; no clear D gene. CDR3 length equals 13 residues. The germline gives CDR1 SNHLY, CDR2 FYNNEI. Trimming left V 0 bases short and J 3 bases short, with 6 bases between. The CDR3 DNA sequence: TGTGCCAGCAGTGAAGCTGGGCTCTACGAGCAGTACTTC. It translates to CASSEAGLYEQYF.

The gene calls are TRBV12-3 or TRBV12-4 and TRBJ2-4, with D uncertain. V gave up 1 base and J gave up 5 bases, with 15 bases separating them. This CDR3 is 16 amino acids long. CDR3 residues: CASSLVSWVGENIQYF. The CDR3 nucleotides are TGTGCCAGCAGTTTAGTTTCTTGGGTTGGCGAAAACATTCAGTACTTC.

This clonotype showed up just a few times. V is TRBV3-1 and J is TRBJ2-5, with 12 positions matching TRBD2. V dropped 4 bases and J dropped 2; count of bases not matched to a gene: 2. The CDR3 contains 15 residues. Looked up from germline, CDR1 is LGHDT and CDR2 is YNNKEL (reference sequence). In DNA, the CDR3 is TGTGCCAGCAGCCCCGGACTAGCGGGGCAAGAGACCCAGTACTTC. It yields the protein CASSPGLAGQETQYF.

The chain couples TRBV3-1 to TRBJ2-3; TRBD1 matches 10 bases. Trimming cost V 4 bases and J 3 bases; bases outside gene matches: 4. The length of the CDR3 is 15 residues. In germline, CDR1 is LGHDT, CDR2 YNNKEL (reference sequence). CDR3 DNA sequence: TGTGCCAGCAGCCGATGGACAGGGGGGACAGATACGCAGTATTTT. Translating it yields CASSRWTGGTDTQYF.

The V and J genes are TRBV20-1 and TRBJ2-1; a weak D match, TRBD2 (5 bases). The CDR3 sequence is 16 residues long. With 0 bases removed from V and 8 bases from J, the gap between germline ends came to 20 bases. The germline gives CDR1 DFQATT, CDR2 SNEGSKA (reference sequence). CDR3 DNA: TGCAGTGCTAGAGATCTGAGCCGGGGAGCTTGGGATGAGCAGTTCTTC. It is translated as CSARDLSRGAWDEQFF.

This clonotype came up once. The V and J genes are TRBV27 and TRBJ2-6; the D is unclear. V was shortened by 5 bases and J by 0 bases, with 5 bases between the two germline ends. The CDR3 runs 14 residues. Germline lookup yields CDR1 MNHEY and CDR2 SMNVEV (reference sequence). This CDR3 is CASSRASGANVLTF. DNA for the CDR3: TGTGCCAGCAGTCGGGCCTCTGGGGCCAACGTCCTGACTTTC.

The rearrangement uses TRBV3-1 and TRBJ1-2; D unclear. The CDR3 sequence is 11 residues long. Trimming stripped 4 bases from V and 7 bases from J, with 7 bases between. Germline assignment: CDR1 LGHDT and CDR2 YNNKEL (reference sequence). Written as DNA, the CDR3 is TGTGCCAGCAGCCTAAATCGTGGCTACACCTTC. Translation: CASSLNRGYTF.

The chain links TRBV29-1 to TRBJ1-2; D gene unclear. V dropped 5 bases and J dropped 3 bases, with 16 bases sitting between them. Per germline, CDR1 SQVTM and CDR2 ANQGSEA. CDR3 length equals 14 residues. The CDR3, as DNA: TGCAGCGTTACAGACTCGGCAAGGTACTATGGCTACACCTTC. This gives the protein CSVTDSARYYGYTF.

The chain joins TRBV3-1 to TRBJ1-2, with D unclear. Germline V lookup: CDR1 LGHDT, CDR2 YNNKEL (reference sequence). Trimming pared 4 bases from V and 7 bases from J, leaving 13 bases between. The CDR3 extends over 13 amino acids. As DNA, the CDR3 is TGTGCCAGCAGCCTATTTTCGATGAGTGGCTACACCTTC. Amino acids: CASSLFSMSGYTF.

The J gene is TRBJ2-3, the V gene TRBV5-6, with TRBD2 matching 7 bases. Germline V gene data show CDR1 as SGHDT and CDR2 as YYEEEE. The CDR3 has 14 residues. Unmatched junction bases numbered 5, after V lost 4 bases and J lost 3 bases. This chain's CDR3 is CASSPRGVTDTQYF. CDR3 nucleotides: TGTGCCAGCAGCCCACGGGGGGTGACAGATACGCAGTATTTT.

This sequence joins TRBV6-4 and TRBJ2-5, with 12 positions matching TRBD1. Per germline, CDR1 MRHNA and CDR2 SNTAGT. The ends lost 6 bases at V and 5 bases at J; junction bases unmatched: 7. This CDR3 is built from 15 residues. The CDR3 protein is CASSPGQGAWETQYF. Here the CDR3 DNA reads TGTGCCAGCAGCCCGGGACAGGGGGCATGGGAGACCCAGTACTTC.

Written as DNA, the CDR3 is TGTGCCAGCAGCCCCGAAACTAACACTGAAGCTTTCTTT. Protein sequence: CASSPETNTEAFF. The V gene is TRBV9, the J gene TRBJ1-1, with no clear D. This CDR3 has 13 amino acids. Germline V gene lookup returns CDR1 SGDLS and CDR2 YYNGEE. Trimming took 4 bases from V and 2 from J, leaving 9 bases between them.

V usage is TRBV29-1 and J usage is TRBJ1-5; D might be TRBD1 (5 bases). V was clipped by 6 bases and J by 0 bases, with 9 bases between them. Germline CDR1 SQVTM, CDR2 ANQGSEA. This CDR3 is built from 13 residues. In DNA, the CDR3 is TGCAGCGTACAGGAAAATAGCAATCAGCCCCAGCATTTT. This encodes CSVQENSNQPQHF.

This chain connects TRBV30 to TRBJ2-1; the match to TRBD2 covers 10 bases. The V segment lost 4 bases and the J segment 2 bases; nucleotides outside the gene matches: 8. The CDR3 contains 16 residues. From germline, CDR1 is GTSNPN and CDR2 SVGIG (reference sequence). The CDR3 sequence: CAWNKAGGQTYNEQFF. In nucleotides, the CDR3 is TGTGCCTGGAATAAAGCGGGGGGGCAGACCTACAATGAGCAGTTCTTC.

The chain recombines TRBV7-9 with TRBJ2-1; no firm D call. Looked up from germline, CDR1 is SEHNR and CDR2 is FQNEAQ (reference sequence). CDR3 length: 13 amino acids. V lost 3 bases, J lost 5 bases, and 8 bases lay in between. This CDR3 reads CASSFPWNNEQFF. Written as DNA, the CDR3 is TGTGCCAGCAGCTTCCCCTGGAACAATGAGCAGTTCTTC.

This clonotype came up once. DNA for the CDR3: TGCGCCAGCAGCAGGGTCTCCGGACGGGAGACCCAGTACTTC. This translates into CASSRVSGRETQYF. The chain uses TRBV4-1 and TRBJ2-5; D not resolved. Between the trimmed V and J ends, which lost 5 bases and 5 bases, there was a span of 15 bases. Per the germline V gene, CDR1 is MGHRA and CDR2 is YSYEKL. The CDR3 spans 14 residues.

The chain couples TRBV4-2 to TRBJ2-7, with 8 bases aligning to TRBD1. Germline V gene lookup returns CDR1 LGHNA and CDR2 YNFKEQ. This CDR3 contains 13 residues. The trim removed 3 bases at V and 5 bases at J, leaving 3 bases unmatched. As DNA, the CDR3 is TGTGCCAGCAGCCATTCGGACAGGGACGAGCAGTACTTC. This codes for CASSHSDRDEQYF.